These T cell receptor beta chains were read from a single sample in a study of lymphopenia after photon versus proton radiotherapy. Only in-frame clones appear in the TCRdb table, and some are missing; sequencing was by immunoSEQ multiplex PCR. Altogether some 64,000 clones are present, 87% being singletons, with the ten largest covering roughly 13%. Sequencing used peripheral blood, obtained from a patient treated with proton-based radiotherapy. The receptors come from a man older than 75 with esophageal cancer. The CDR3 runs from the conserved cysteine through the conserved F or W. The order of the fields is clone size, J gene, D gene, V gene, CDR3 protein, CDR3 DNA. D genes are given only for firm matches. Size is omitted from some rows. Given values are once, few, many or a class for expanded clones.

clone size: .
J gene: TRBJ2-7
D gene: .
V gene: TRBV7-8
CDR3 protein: CASTPSRATYEQYF
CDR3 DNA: TGTGCCAGCACCCCCTCCCGTGCGACTTACGAGCAGTACTTC

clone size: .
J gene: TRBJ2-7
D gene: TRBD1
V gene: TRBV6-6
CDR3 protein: CATKRDRTYEQYF
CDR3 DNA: TGTGCCACCAAACGGGACAGAACCTACGAGCAGTACTTC

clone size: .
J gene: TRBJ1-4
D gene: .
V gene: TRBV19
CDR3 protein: CATRAVFTTNEKLFF
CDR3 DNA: TGTGCCACGAGGGCGGTCTTTACAACTAATGAAAAACTGTTTTTT

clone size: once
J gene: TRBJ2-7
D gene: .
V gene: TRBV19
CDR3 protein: CASSYRNSYEQYF
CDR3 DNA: TGTGCCAGTTCTTATCGCAACTCCTACGAGCAGTACTTC

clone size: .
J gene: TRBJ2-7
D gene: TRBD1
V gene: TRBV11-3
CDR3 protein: CASSLTSGTGYEQYF
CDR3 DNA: TGTGCCAGCAGCTTGACCTCCGGGACAGGCTACGAGCAGTACTTC

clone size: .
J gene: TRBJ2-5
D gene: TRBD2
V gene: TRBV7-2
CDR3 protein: CASSFYITSGGTQETQYF
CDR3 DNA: TGTGCCAGCAGCTTTTATATAACTAGCGGGGGGACCCAAGAGACCCAGTACTTC

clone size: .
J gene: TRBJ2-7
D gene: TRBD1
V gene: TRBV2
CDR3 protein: CASSEGTGSYEQYF
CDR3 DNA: TGTGCCAGCAGTGAAGGGACAGGAAGTTACGAGCAGTACTTC

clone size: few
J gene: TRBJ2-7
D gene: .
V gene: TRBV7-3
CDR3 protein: CASSLIRGYEQYF
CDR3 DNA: TGTGCCAGCAGCTTAATTCGGGGCTACGAGCAGTACTTC

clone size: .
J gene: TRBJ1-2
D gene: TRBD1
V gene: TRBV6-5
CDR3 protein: CASSYSRGPYYTF
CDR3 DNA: TGTGCCAGCAGTTACTCAAGGGGGCCATACTACACCTTC

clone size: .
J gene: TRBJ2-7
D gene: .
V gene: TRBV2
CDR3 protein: CASSARGSYEQYF
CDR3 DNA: TGTGCCAGCAGTGCGCGGGGTTCCTACGAGCAGTACTTC

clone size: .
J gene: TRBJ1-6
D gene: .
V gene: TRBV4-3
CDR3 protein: CASSQDEGSPLHF
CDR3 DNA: TGCGCCAGCAGCCAAGATGAGGGATCACCCCTCCACTTT

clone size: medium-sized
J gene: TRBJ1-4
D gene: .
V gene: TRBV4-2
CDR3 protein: CASSHDLATNEKLFF
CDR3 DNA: TGTGCCAGCAGCCATGACCTTGCAACTAATGAAAAACTGTTTTTT

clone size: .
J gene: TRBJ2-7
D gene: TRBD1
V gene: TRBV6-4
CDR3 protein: CASSDWDRSLSYEQYF
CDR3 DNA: TGTGCCAGCAGTGATTGGGACAGGAGCCTCTCCTACGAGCAGTACTTC

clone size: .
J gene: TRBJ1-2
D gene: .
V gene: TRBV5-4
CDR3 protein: CASSLGGNRLNYGYTF
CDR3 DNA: TGTGCCAGCAGCTTGGGCGGGAACAGACTAAACTATGGCTACACCTTC

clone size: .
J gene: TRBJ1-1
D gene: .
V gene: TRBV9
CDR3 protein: CAGSVAFNTEAFF
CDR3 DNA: TGTGCCGGCAGCGTAGCTTTCAACACTGAAGCTTTCTTT

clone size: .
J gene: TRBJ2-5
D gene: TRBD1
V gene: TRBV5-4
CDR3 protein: CASSVAGGQETQYF
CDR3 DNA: TGTGCCAGCAGCGTAGCAGGGGGACAAGAGACCCAGTACTTC

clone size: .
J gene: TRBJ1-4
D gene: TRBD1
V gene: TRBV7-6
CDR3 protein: CASSPLGTGSEKLFF
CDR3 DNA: TGTGCCAGCAGCCCCTTGGGGACAGGGAGTGAAAAACTGTTTTTT

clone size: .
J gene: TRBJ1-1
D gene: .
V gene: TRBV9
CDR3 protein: CASSEARGGYTEAFF
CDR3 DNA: TGTGCCAGCAGCGAGGCTCGCGGGGGGTACACTGAAGCTTTCTTT

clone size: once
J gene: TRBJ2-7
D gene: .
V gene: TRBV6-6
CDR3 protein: CASSYRVESEQYF
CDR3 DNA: TGTGCCAGCAGTTACAGGGTCGAGAGCGAGCAGTACTTC

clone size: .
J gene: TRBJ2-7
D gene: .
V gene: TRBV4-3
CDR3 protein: CASSQGAGASYEQYF
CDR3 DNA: TGCGCCAGCAGCCAAGGGGCAGGGGCCTCCTACGAGCAGTACTTC

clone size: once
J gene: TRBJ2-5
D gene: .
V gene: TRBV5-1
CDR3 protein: CASSSGLGGTQYF
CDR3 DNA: TGCGCCAGCAGCTCGGGGCTGGGTGGGACCCAGTACTTC

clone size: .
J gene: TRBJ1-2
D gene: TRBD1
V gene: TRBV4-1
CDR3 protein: CASSQESSGGVGYTF
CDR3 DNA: TGCGCCAGCAGCCAAGAAAGCTCAGGGGGCGTTGGCTACACCTTC

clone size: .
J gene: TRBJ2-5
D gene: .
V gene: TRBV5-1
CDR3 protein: CASSLGAGRETQYF
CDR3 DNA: TGCGCCAGCAGCTTGGGGGCTGGTCGGGAGACCCAGTACTTC

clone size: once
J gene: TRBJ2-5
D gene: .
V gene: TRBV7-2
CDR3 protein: CASSYRGIEQYF
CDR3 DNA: TGTGCCAGCAGTTATAGAGGTATAGAGCAGTACTTC

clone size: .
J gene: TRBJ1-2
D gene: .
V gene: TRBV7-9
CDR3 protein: CASSPLRDSFSNYGYTF
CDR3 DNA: TGTGCCAGCAGCCCGCTCCGGGACTCCTTCTCTAACTATGGCTACACCTTC

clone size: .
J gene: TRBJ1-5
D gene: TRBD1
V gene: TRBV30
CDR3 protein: CAWEGTGSNQPQHF
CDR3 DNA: TGTGCCTGGGAGGGGACAGGGAGCAATCAGCCCCAGCATTTT

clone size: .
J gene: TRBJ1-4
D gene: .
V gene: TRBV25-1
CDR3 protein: CASSPRGYEKLFF
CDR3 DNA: TGTGCCAGCAGTCCCCGGGGGTATGAGAAACTGTTTTTT

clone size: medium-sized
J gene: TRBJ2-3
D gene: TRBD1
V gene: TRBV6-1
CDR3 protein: CASAGTASTDTQYF
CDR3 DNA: TGTGCCAGCGCTGGGACAGCCAGCACAGATACGCAGTATTTT

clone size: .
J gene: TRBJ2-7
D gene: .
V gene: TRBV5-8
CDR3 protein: CASSTTPSGNYEQYF
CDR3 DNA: TGTGCCAGCAGCACCACACCATCTGGAAACTACGAGCAGTACTTC